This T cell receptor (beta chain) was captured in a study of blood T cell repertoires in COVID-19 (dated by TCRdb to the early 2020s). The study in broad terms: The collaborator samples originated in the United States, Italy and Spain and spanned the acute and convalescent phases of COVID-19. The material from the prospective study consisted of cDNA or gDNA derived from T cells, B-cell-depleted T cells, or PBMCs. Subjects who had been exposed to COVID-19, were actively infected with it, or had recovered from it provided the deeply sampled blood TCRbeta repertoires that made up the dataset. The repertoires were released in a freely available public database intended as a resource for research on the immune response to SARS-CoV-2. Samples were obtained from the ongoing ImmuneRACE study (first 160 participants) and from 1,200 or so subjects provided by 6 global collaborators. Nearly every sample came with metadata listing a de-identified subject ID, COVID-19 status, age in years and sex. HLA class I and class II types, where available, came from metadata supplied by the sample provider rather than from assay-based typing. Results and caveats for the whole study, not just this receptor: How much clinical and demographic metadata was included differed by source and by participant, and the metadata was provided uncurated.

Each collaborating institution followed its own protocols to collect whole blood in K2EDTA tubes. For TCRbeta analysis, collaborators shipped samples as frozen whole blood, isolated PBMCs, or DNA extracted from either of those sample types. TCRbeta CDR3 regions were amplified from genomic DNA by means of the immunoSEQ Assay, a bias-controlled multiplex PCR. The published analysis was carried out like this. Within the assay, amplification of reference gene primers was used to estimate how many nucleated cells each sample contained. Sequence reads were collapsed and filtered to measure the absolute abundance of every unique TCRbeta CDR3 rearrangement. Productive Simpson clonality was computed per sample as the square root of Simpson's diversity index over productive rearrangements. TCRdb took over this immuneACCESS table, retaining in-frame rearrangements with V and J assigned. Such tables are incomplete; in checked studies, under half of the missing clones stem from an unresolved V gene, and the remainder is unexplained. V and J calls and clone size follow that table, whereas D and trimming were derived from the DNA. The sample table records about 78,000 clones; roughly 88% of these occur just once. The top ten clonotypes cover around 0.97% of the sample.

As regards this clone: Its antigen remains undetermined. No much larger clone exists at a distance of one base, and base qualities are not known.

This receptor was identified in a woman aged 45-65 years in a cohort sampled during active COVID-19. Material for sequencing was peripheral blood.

The CDR3 protein is CASSSVYEQFF. The sequenced DNA: TGTGCCAGCAGTTCCGTCTATGAGCAGTTCTTC. The receptor chain draws on TRBV12-3 or TRBV12-4 and TRBJ2-1; the D gene remains uncertain. V gives up 4 bases and J gives up 8 bases, and the segment between their germline ends measures 6 bases. The CDR3 goes from the cysteine to the phenylalanine over 11 residues. The entry retains the CDR3 DNA only, 33 bases that are in frame from base 1.